This T cell receptor beta chain originates from a study of OX40 agonist ivuxolimab in advanced cancers. About the full investigation: Ivuxolimab was a fully human IgG2 agonistic monoclonal antibody targeting the costimulatory receptor OX40 (CD134). Among the approximately 50 dose-escalation patients, around 20 had hepatocellular carcinoma, roughly 15 melanoma, 9 renal cell carcinoma and 9 head and neck cancer. Intravenous ivuxolimab was administered to patients every 2 weeks at six dose levels: 0.01, 0.1, 0.3, 1.5, 3 and 10 mg/kg. Partial responses occurred in three dose-escalation patients, of whom one had hepatocellular carcinoma and two had cutaneous melanoma. Patients were allowed to have had prior anti-PD-1, anti-PD-L1 or anti-CTLA-4 therapy, and 40% to 45% of the dose-escalation patients had previously received checkpoint inhibitors. Peripheral TCRbeta sequencing was intended to test whether TCR sequence diversity was altered and clonal T-cell expansion was caused by ivuxolimab. In the dose-escalation cohort, approximately 83% of patients were male, and the mean age was 60 years with a range of 23 to 79. The paper covers the monotherapy dose-escalation part of the phase I ivuxolimab trial, which included N of about 51 patients. What the authors observed across the whole study: At doses of 0.1 to 3.0 mg/kg, clonal expansion of both CD4+ and CD8+ T cells in blood was seen between baseline and week 6. Low levels of normalized T-cell clonal expansion were also seen in some nonresponding patients. In the 0.1-3.0 mg/kg groups, partial responders were among the patients with the lowest normalized peripheral clonal expansion, particularly in CD8+ T cells. After ivuxolimab, CD8+ T cells had more expanded clones than CD4+ T cells on average. The antigen specificity of the peripheral T cells that underwent clonal expansion was not determined.

Patients with autoimmune disease history or receiving systemic immunosuppression were excluded from the trial. Peripheral blood for TCR sequencing was drawn from every dose cohort at baseline, at cycle 4 day 1 and at cycle 7 day 1. Samples were obtained from an open-label, multicenter, first-in-human phase I dose-escalation trial of ivuxolimab. The trial enrolled adults with locally advanced or metastatic head and neck squamous cell, hepatocellular, melanoma or renal cell carcinoma. Before TCR sequencing, CD4+ T cells and CD8+ T cells from peripheral blood were sorted into separate populations. A remark on this clone: Its antigen remains unidentified. Base qualities were left out, and no much larger clone turns up one base away.

Genomic DNA was isolated from the sorted cells so that the TCRbeta CDR3 region could be sequenced. The immunoSEQ Assay was used for sequencing of TCRbeta CDR3 regions. Not all clones reach the TCRdb copy of this immuneACCESS table, which keeps in-frame sequences only. Checked studies attribute under half of the gap to unresolved V genes and leave the rest unexplained. The sample table holds 70,000 to 95,000 clones, of which roughly nine tenths were seen once. The ten largest clonotypes hold roughly 0.5% of the sample. The junction shows trimming of 5 bases on V and 7 bases on J, and the gene matches do not reach 9 bases of it. CDR3 length: 15 amino acids, cysteine to phenylalanine. The entry retains the CDR3 DNA only, 45 bases that are in frame from base 1. CDR1 MNHEY and CDR2 SVGAGI were looked up in the germline V gene.

The sample consisted of CD4+ or CD8+ T cells sorted from blood, taken in a trial of the OX40 agonist ivuxolimab. The TCR comes from an adult with an advanced solid tumor such as melanoma, head and neck, liver or kidney cancer. This sequence uses TRBV6-5 and TRBJ2-5, with TRBD2 identical over 11 junction bases. The DNA reads as follows: TGTGCCAGCAGTACCGGGACTAGCGGTTCAGGGACCCAGTACTTC. This sequence encodes CASSTGTSGSGTQYF.